A selection of T cell receptor beta chains follows, all from one sample in a study of T cell changes during pregnancy in multiple sclerosis. Using immunoSEQ multiplex PCR, the repertoire was profiled, and TCRdb retains in-frame clones only, with some absent. The profile covers about 89,000 clones, with 90% to 95% appearing a single time and 1.5% to 2% taken by the ten largest. The specimen was peripheral blood, collected after pregnancy. The receptors were gathered from a female donor in good health, enrolled as a control in a pregnancy study. CDR3s include the opening cysteine and the closing phenylalanine or tryptophan. The order of the fields is V gene, J gene, CDR3 protein.

>TRBV25-1|TRBJ2-5
CASSGTSGHLGKTQYF
>TRBV6-5|TRBJ1-2
CASSYVGTANYGYTF
>TRBV7-9|TRBJ1-4
CASSLASTGINEKLFF
>TRBV4-1|TRBJ2-5
CASSQGNGGTQYF
>TRBV19|TRBJ2-7
CASSPVGASGYEQYF
>TRBV7-2|TRBJ2-5
CASSFHRQETQYF
>TRBV29-1|TRBJ1-1
CSVHLGTEGTEAFF
>TRBV30|TRBJ2-3
CAWSGEDTQYF
>TRBV25-1|TRBJ2-7
CASLDRVGEQYF
>TRBV19|TRBJ2-1
CASSFGNGYEQFF
>TRBV30|TRBJ2-7
CAWRQGLSYEQYF
>TRBV6-1|TRBJ2-7
CASRGLAGGTYEQYF
>TRBV5-1|TRBJ2-1
CASSLRVAGTYNEQFF
>TRBV5-1|TRBJ2-7
CASRIGASYEQYF
>TRBV7-2|TRBJ2-1
CASRSLGALEQFF
>TRBV29-1|TRBJ2-3
CSAPVGLAAVDTQYF
>TRBV21-1|TRBJ1-5
CAATLGGSNQPQHF
>TRBV2|TRBJ2-2
CASREGQMNTGELFF
>TRBV28|TRBJ2-7
CASSLYGTYEQYF
>TRBV19|TRBJ2-3
CASSALAGASTDTQYF
>TRBV29-1|TRBJ2-3
CSVIQGPTDTQYF
>TRBV28|TRBJ2-1
CASSSPGLGNNEQFF
>TRBV30|TRBJ1-4
CAWSEGSPGEKLFF
>TRBV5-1|TRBJ2-7
CASSLQPSLGGRHYEQYF
>TRBV4-2|TRBJ1-4
CASSRTGYGSDGANEKLFF
>TRBV6-1|TRBJ2-1
CASCPVAGEGEQFF
>TRBV6-1|TRBJ2-7
CASSFRDISPYEQYF
>TRBV19|TRBJ2-7
CASSKGQDNEQYF
>TRBV28|TRBJ2-7
CASRDSPVYEQYF
>TRBV4-2|TRBJ2-2
CASSQETSGRAGELFF
>TRBV6-1|TRBJ2-7
CASTRTEASHEQYF
>TRBV5-1|TRBJ2-3
CASSLGAMFQGDTQYF
>TRBV19|TRBJ2-7
CASSIRSARMSYEQYF
>TRBV30|TRBJ2-2
CAWRAANTGELFF
>TRBV29-1|TRBJ2-1
CSASVNEQFF
>TRBV28|TRBJ2-2
CASLGGELFF
>TRBV9|TRBJ2-1
CASSVGGSGSGNEQFF
>TRBV5-4|TRBJ2-1
CASSLDRASYNEQFF
>TRBV7-9|TRBJ2-1
CASSLGLEDEQFF
>TRBV10-3|TRBJ1-5
CAISPDPGQPQHF
>TRBV28|TRBJ2-1
CASSLSKNEQFF
>TRBV9|TRBJ2-1
CASSGGLAGVSEQFF
>TRBV2|TRBJ2-1
CASSRWAGNEQFF
>TRBV28|TRBJ2-7
CASSFLSEQYF
>TRBV5-1|TRBJ2-2
CASSVGLVDTGELFF
>TRBV28|TRBJ2-4
CASSLEEGTTKNIQYF
>TRBV28|TRBJ2-1
CASSFGTGNNEQFF
>TRBV4-1|TRBJ2-1
CASSQEAASGSGNEQFF
>TRBV7-9|TRBJ2-3
CASTQSSGPNTDTQYF
>TRBV7-9|TRBJ2-7
CASSPHGQGKNEQYF